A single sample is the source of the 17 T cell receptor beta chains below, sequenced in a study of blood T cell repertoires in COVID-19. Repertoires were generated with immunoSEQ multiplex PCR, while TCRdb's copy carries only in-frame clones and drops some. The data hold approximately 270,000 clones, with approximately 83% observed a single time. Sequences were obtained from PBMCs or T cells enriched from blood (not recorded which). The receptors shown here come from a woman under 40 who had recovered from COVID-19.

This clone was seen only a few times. The DNA of the CDR3 is TGTGCCAGCAGCCCCCTACAGGGATCCTACGAGCAGTACTTC. Encoded protein: CASSPLQGSYEQYF. The rearrangement uses TRBV5-4 and TRBJ2-7, with a weak D call TRBD1 (6 bases). CDR1 and CDR2 (germline): SGHNT, YYREEE (reference sequence). The length of the CDR3 is 14 residues. The germline V and J ends were trimmed by 4 bases and 1 base, with 12 bases remaining between them.

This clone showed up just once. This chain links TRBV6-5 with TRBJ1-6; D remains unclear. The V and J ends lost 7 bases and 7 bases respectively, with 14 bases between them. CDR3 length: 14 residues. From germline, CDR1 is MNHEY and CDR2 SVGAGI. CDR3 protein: CASTLTIPNSPLHF. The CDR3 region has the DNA TGTGCCAGCACCTTGACAATCCCCAATTCACCCCTCCACTTT.

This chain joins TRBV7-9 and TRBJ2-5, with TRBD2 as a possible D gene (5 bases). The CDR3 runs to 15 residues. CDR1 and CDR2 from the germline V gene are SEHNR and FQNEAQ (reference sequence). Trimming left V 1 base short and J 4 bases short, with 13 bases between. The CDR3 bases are TGTGCCAGCAGCTTAGGGTATGGAGGTAGAGAGACCCAGTACTTC. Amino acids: CASSLGYGGRETQYF.

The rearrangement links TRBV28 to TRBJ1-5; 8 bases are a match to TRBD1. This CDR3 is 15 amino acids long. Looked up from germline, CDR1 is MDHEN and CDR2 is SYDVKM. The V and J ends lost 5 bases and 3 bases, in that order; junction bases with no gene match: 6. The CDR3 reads CASSDRGRTNQPQHF. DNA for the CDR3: TGTGCCAGCAGTGACAGGGGCAGGACCAATCAGCCCCAGCATTTT. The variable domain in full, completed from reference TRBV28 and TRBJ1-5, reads DVKVTQSSRYLVKRTGEKVFLECVQDMDHENMFWYRQDPGLGLRLIYFSYDVKMKEKGDIPEGYSVSREKKERFSLILESASTNQTSMYLCASSDRGRTNQPQHFGDGTRLSIL.

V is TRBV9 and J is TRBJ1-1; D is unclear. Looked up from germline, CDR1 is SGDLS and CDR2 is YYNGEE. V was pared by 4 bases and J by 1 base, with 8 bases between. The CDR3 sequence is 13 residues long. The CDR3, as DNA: TGTGCCAGCAGCCCATACAAGAACACTGAAGCTTTCTTT. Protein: CASSPYKNTEAFF.

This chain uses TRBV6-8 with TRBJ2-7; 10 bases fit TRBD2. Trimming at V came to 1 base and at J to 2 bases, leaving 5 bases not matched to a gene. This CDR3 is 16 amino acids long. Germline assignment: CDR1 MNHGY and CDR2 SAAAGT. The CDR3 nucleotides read TGTGCCAGCAGTTACTTTAGCGGGGGGACGCCCTACGAGCAGTACTTC. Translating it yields CASSYFSGGTPYEQYF.

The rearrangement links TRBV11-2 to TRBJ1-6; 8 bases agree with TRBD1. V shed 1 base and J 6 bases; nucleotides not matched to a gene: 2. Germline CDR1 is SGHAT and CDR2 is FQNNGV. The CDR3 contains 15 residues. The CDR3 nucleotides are TGTGCCAGCAGCTTAGGCAGGGGGCCTAATTCACCCCTCCACTTT. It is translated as CASSLGRGPNSPLHF.

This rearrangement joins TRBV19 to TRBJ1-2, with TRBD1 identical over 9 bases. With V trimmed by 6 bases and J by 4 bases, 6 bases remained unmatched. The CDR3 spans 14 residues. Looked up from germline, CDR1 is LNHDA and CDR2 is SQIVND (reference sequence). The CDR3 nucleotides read TGTGCCAGTAGGAGGGACAGGGATCCCTATGGCTACACCTTC. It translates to CASRRDRDPYGYTF.

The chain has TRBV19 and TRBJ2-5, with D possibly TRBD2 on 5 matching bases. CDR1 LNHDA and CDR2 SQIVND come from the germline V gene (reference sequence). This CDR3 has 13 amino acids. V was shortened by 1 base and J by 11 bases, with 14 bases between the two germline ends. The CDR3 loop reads CASSIAGDFLQYF. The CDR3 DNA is TGTGCCAGTAGTATAGCCGGGGATTTCTTGCAGTACTTC.

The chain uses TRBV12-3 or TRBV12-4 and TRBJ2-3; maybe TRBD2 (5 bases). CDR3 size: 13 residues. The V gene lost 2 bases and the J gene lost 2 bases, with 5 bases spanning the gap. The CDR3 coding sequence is TGTGCCAGCAGTTTACGGGACACAGATACGCAGTATTTT. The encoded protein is CASSLRDTDTQYF.

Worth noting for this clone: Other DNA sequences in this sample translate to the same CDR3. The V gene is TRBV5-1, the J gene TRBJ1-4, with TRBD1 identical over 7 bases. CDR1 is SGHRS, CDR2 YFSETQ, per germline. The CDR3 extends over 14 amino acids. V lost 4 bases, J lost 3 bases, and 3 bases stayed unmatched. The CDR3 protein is CASSPGTANEKLFF. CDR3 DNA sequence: TGCGCCAGCAGCCCTGGGACAGCTAATGAAAAACTGTTTTTT.

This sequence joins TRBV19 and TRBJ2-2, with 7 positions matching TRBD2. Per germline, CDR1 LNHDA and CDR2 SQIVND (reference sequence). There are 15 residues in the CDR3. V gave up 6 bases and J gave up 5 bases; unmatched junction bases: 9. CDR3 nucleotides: TGTGCCAGTAGGGGGGAGGGCCCTCATACCGGGGAGCTGTTTTTT. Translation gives CASRGEGPHTGELFF.

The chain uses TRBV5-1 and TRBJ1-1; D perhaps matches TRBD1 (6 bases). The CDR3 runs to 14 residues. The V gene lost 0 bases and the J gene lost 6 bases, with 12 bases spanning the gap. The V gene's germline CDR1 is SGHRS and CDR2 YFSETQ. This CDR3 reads CASSLVGGVAEAFF. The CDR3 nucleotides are TGCGCCAGCAGCTTGGTAGGGGGGGTAGCTGAAGCTTTCTTT.

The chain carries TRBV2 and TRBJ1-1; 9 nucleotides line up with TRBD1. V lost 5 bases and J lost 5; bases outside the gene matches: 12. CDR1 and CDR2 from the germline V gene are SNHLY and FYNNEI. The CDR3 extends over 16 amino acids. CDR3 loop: CASSHPVDRGETEAFF. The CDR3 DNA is TGTGCCAGCAGTCATCCAGTCGACAGGGGGGAAACTGAAGCTTTCTTT.

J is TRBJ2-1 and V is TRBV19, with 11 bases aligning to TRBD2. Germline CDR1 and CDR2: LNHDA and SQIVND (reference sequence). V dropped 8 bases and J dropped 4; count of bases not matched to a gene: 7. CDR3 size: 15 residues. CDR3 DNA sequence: TGTGCCAGTCGACTAGCGGGGAACCTGTACAATGAGCAGTTCTTC. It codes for CASRLAGNLYNEQFF. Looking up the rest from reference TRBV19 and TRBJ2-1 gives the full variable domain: DGGITQSPKYLFRKEGQNVTLSCEQNLNHDAMYWYRQDPGQGLRLIYYSQIVNDFQKGDIAEGYSVSREKKESFPLTVTSAQKNPTAFYLCASRLAGNLYNEQFFGPGTRLTVL.

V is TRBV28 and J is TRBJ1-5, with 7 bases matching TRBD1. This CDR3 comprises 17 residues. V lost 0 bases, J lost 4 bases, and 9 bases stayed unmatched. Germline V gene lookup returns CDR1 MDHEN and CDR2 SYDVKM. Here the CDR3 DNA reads TGTGCCAGCAGTTTATGGTCAGGGGGTCTACCTAATCAGCCCCAGCATTTT. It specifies CASSLWSGGLPNQPQHF.

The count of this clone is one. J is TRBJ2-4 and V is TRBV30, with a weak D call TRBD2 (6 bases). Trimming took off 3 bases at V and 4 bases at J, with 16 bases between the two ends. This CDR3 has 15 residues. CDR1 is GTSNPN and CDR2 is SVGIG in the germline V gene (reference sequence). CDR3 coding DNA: TGTGCCTGGAGGGGGTACGGGAGCCGGAAAAACATTCAGTACTTC. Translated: CAWRGYGSRKNIQYF.